A single sample gave rise to the 6 T cell receptor beta chains below, sequenced in a study of beta chain features in type 1 diabetes. Expressed TCRB transcripts were sequenced because the isolated RNA had all been reverse transcribed beforehand. Method: immunoSEQ multiplex PCR; TCRdb's copy keeps in-frame clones and lacks some. The sample includes around 300,000 clones, 14% of them seen just once. The sample was central memory CD4+ T cells from blood. These receptors all come from a man aged 25 to 45 in good health.

The chain carries TRBV4-3 and TRBJ1-6, with D tentatively TRBD1 (5 bases). V lost 0 bases, J lost 10 bases, and 13 bases lay in between. This CDR3 has 15 residues. Germline V gene sequence: CDR1 LGHNA, CDR2 YSLEER. CDR3 loop: CASSQDWGVGSPLHF. DNA for the CDR3: TGCGCCAGCAGCCAAGATTGGGGGGTAGGGTCACCCCTCCACTTT.

This clone was seen a few times. V is TRBV4-2 and J is TRBJ2-2; 8 bases are a match to TRBD2. Germline V lookup: CDR1 LGHNA, CDR2 YNFKEQ. The V segment lost 4 bases and the J segment 5 bases; nucleotides outside the gene matches: 12. This CDR3 spans 17 amino acids. In nucleotides, the CDR3 is TGTGCCAGCAGCCCGGGACTAGGTCTTGCTGGGACCGGGGAGCTGTTTTTT. Protein: CASSPGLGLAGTGELFF.

The table lists this clone with a few counts. J is TRBJ2-4 and V is TRBV6-5, with TRBD2 matching 15 bases. CDR1 is MNHEY and CDR2 is SVGAGI in the germline V gene. The V segment lost 4 bases and the J segment 8 bases; nucleotides outside the gene matches: 6. This CDR3 contains 16 residues. CDR3 sequence: CASSSRTSGRAYIQYF. The CDR3 DNA is TGTGCCAGCAGTTCCCGGACTAGCGGGAGGGCATACATTCAGTACTTC.

This clone was picked up one time. This CDR3 reads CASSLYQGGQGYTF. The CDR3 DNA sequence: TGTGCCAGCAGCTTATACCAGGGGGGTCAAGGCTACACCTTC. The J gene is TRBJ1-2, the V gene TRBV7-2; 7 positions agree with TRBD1. J lost 8 bases, V lost 2 bases, and 8 bases had no gene match. Germline values: CDR1 SGHTA, CDR2 FQGNSA. The CDR3 length is 14 residues.

The chain couples TRBV7-2 to TRBJ2-7; TRBD1 agrees at 7 bases. After removal of 2 bases from V and 2 bases from J, the junction contained 3 bases not matched to a gene. Germline V gene lookup returns CDR1 SGHTA and CDR2 FQGNSA. The CDR3 consists of 14 residues. Here the CDR3 reads CASSLRQGTYEQYF. CDR3 nucleotide sequence: TGTGCCAGCAGCTTAAGACAGGGAACCTACGAGCAGTACTTC. Full variable domain (remainder filled in from reference TRBV7-2 and TRBJ2-7): GAGVSQSPSNKVTEKGKDVELRCDPISGHTALYWYRQSLGQGLEFLIYFQGNSAPDKSGLPSDRFSAERTGGSVSTLTIQRTQQEDSAVYLCASSLRQGTYEQYFGPGTRLTVT.

The J gene is TRBJ2-3, the V gene TRBV6-4; D may be TRBD1 or TRBD2 (5 bases each). V shed 2 bases and J shed 3 bases, with 9 bases lying between them. This CDR3 has 14 residues. Germline V CDR1 and CDR2: MRHNA, SNTAGT. CDR3 amino acids: CASSDPGRTDTQYF. In nucleotides, the CDR3 is TGTGCCAGCAGTGACCCGGGACGTACAGATACGCAGTATTTT.